This entry describes one TCR beta chain. Its antigen is currently unknown. CDR3 length: 13 amino acids. Germline V gene sequence: CDR1 MNHEY, CDR2 SMNVEV (reference sequence). After removal of 1 base from V and 5 bases from J, the junction contained 1 base not matched to a gene. PCR amplification relied on 60 Vbeta primers (plus 13 Jbeta primers). TCRdb's copy holds only in-frame clones and misses some; the assay was immunoSEQ multiplex PCR. The sample lists fewer than 150,000 clones; 82% were seen once. The data derive from a study of cytomegalovirus exposure and HLA in healthy donors. Study-level findings and limits: Trimming of TCR beta V- and J-genes showed a link, identified in a later analysis, to a missense DCLRE1C variant. A list of 164 TCR beta chains associated with cytomegalovirus was given.

This sequence was found in a male donor in good health and CMV-seronegative. Sample: PBMCs. V is TRBV27 and J is TRBJ2-5; TRBD2 aligns across 7 bases. CDR3 sequence: CASSLFGGETQYF. The CDR3 DNA is TGTGCCAGCAGTTTATTCGGGGGGGAGACCCAGTACTTC.